This T cell receptor beta chain was obtained from a study of blood T cells in healthy people across ages. Study-wide results and limits: Older age went with lower TCR beta diversity per million T cells, in a roughly linear way.

The use of a sample-barcoded 5' primer and a J-beta primer mix characterized a second PCR of roughly 6 to 11 cycles. MiXCR, applied by TCRdb to the 5' RACE reads, yields one record per CDR3 protein. The table shows approximately 960,000 distinct CDR3 sequences, with under 35% occurring only once. CDR1 MGHRA and CDR2 YSYEKL come from the germline V gene. With 4 bases clipped from V and 13 bases from J, the junction kept 19 bases outside the gene matches. The CDR3 is 16 residues long. Of note for this clonotype: The antigen remains undetermined. With a much larger clone just one base away, this may be a read error.

These data also formed part of another study, on T cells of mothers and their children. That study adds: The study recruited a few healthy Caucasian mothers and their six children as donors.

This TCR derives from a woman aged 40 to 55 in good health. The chain joins TRBV4-1 to TRBJ2-4, with TRBD1 identical over 7 bases. Sequencing input: blood. The CDR3, as DNA: TGCGCCAGCAGCCTTTCAGGCCGGACAGGAACCTACAAGCAGTACTTC. Amino acid sequence: CASSLSGRTGTYKQYF.